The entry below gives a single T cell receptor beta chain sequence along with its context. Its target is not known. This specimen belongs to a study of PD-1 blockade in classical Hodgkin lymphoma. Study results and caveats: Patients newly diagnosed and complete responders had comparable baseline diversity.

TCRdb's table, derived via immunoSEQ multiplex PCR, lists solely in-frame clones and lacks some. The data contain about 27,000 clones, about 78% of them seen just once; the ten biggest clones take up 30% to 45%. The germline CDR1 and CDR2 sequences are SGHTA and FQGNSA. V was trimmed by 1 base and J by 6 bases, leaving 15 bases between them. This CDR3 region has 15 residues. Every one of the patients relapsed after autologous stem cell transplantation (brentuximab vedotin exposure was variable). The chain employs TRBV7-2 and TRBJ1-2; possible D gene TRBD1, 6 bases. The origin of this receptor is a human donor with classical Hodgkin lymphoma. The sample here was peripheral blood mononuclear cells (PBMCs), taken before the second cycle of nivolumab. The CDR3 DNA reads TGTGCCAGCAGCTTAGGGACAGCGCCTTGGAATGGCTACACCTTC. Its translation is CASSLGTAPWNGYTF.